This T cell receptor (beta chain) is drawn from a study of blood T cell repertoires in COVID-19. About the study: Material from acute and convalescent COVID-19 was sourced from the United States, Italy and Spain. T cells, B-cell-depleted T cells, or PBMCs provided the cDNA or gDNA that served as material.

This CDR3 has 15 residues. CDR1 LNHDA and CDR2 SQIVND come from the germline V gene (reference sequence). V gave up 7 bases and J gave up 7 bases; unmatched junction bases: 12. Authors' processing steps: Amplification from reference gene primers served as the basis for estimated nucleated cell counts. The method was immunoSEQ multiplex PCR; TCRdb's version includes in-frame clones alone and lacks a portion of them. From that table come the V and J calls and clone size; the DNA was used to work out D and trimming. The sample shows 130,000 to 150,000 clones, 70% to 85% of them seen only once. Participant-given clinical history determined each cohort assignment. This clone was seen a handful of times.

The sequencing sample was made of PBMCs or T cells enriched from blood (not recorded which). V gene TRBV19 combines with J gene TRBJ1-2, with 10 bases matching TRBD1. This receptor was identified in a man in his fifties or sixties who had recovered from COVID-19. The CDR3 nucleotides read TGTGCCAGTAACTCCGGGACAGGGGTGGTCTCTGGCTACACCTTC. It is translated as CASNSGTGVVSGYTF.